Presented here are 27 T cell receptor beta chains from one specimen sequenced in a study of shared clonotypes between healthy human individuals. Assay used: immunoSEQ multiplex PCR; TCRdb lists only in-frame clones, some missing. In the table there are over 850,000 clones, about 84% of which are singletons. The sequenced sample consisted of memory CD4+ T cells from PBMCs. Stated subset: CD45RA-negative fraction. These receptors originate from a young man in good health. Some clones in this sample may be carry-over from other donors' samples.

This chain connects TRBV18 to TRBJ1-2; possible D gene TRBD1, 5 bases. With 5 bases removed from V and 4 bases from J, the gap between germline ends came to 11 bases. Germline CDR1 and CDR2: KGHSH and LQKENI. There are 13 residues in the CDR3. CDR3 in DNA: TGTGCCAGCTCAGACGACAGACGCTATGGCTACACCTTC. It translates to CASSDDRRYGYTF.

The rearrangement links TRBV7-9 to TRBJ2-3; D unresolved. V shed 0 bases and J shed 2 bases, with 12 bases lying between them. The CDR3 runs 16 residues. Germline V gene lookup returns CDR1 SEHNR and CDR2 FQNEAQ (reference sequence). CDR3 region: CASSLAAASNTDTQYF. In DNA, the CDR3 is TGTGCCAGCAGCTTAGCGGCTGCCTCCAACACAGATACGCAGTATTTT. Complete variable domain (other parts from reference TRBV7-9 and TRBJ2-3): DTGVSQNPRHKITKRGQNVTFRCDPISEHNRLYWYRQTLGQGPEFLTYFQNEAQLEKSRLLSDRFSAERPKGSFSTLEIQRTEQGDSAMYLCASSLAAASNTDTQYFGPGTRLTVL.

V gene TRBV5-1 combines with J gene TRBJ2-3, with TRBD2 matching over 10 bases. CDR1 is SGHRS and CDR2 is YFSETQ in the germline V gene. This CDR3 is 16 amino acids long. V gave up 4 bases and J gave up 2 bases; unmatched junction bases: 7. The CDR3 DNA is TGCGCCAGCAGCAAAGGGACTAGCGACTACACAGATACGCAGTATTTT. This gives the protein CASSKGTSDYTDTQYF.

V gene TRBV5-8 combines with J gene TRBJ2-7; maybe TRBD1 (6 bases). Germline V gene data show CDR1 as SGHTS and CDR2 as YDEGEE. V lost 3 bases to trimming and J lost 6 bases, with 10 bases between them. There are 12 residues in the CDR3. The CDR3 region has the DNA TGTGCCAGCAGCTCGACAGGTGGCGAGCAGTACTTC. It specifies CASSSTGGEQYF.

This clone has only a few counts. V and J are TRBV7-4 and TRBJ2-1; D may be TRBD2 (6 bases). The V end was cut by 2 bases, the J end by 1 base, with 12 bases between. Germline CDR1 and CDR2: SGHVT and SQSDAQ. This CDR3 comprises 16 residues. The DNA for the CDR3 is TGTGCCAGCAGCTTACTTCGACTAGAGTCCTACAATGAGCAGTTCTTC. The encoded protein is CASSLLRLESYNEQFF.

The V and J genes are TRBV10-2 and TRBJ1-3; D remains ambiguous. Germline CDR1 reads WSHSY; CDR2 reads SAAADI. The CDR3 sequence is 14 residues long. Trimming stripped 6 bases from V and 2 bases from J, with 11 bases between. The CDR3 region has the DNA TGCGCCAGCAGGGAGGCAGGCGCTGGAAACACCATATATTTT. It translates to CASREAGAGNTIYF.

In the case of this clone: Other DNA sequences in the same sample also yield this CDR3. V usage is TRBV5-1 and J usage is TRBJ1-6, with TRBD1 matching 8 bases. Germline trimming cut 4 bases from V and 7 bases from J; bases unmatched to any gene: 4. In germline, CDR1 is SGHRS, CDR2 YFSETQ. The CDR3 consists of 14 residues. This CDR3 reads CASSLDRANSPLHF. CDR3 coding DNA: TGCGCCAGCAGCCTGGACAGGGCAAATTCACCCCTCCACTTT.

The rearrangement joins TRBV18 to TRBJ1-5, with D unresolved. The germline CDR1 and CDR2 sequences are KGHSH and LQKENI. V gave up 2 bases and J gave up 3 bases, with 11 bases separating them. The CDR3 is 15 amino acids. The CDR3 spells CASSPSGVNNQPQHF. The CDR3 DNA follows: TGTGCCAGCTCACCATCCGGGGTAAACAATCAGCCCCAGCATTTT.

J is TRBJ2-1 and V is TRBV6-1; 11 bases map to TRBD1. This CDR3 comprises 15 residues. Unmatched junction bases numbered 6, after V lost 5 bases and J lost 6 bases. Germline V gives CDR1 MNHNS, CDR2 SASEGT. In DNA, the CDR3 is TGTGCCAGCAGTTGGACAGGGGGCAGATTCAATGAGCAGTTCTTC. This codes for CASSWTGGRFNEQFF.

This chain joins TRBV18 and TRBJ2-5; perhaps TRBD2 as D (6 bases). Trimming pared 3 bases from V and 7 bases from J, leaving 18 bases between. Per the germline V gene, CDR1 is KGHSH and CDR2 is LQKENI. CDR3 size: 15 residues. In DNA form, the CDR3 reads TGTGCCAGCTCACCGTCCGCGGGGTCCCTCGGGACCCAGTACTTC. It encodes CASSPSAGSLGTQYF.

As for this clone: Other DNA variants within this sample encode the same CDR3. This chain's CDR3 is CASSLGLAGGNEQFF. The CDR3 bases are TGTGCCAGCAGCTTGGGACTAGCGGGAGGAAATGAGCAGTTCTTC. This sequence joins TRBV5-4 and TRBJ2-1, with TRBD2 matching 13 bases. The CDR3 has 15 residues. Germline values: CDR1 SGHNT, CDR2 YYREEE (reference sequence). V gave up 0 bases and J gave up 7 bases; unmatched junction bases: 1.

The chain has TRBV7-3 and TRBJ2-1; TRBD2 agrees at 10 bases. The CDR3 is made up of 15 amino acids. The J segment lost 6 bases and the V segment lost 4 bases, leaving 6 bases of the junction unmatched. The germline gives CDR1 SGHTA, CDR2 FQGTGA. The CDR3 DNA sequence: TGTGCCAGCAGCTCCAGCGGGAGGGCCGGCAATGAGCAGTTCTTC. Translation: CASSSSGRAGNEQFF.

The chain carries TRBV5-4 and TRBJ2-1, with D unclear. V dropped 2 bases and J dropped 5 bases, with 11 bases sitting between them. Germline assignment: CDR1 SGHNT and CDR2 YYREEE (reference sequence). The CDR3 covers 14 residues. CDR3 in amino acids: CASSFSSLNNEQFF. The CDR3 coding sequence is TGTGCCAGCAGCTTCTCCTCGCTCAACAATGAGCAGTTCTTC.

This sequence joins TRBV7-2 and TRBJ1-1; 7 bases are a match to TRBD1. The CDR3 covers 14 residues. CDR1 is SGHTA and CDR2 is FQGNSA in the germline V gene. With 5 bases clipped from V and 4 bases from J, the junction kept 7 bases outside the gene matches. CDR3 protein: CASSSTGALTEAFF. In DNA form, the CDR3 reads TGTGCCAGCAGCAGCACAGGGGCTCTCACTGAAGCTTTCTTT.

The V and J genes are TRBV19 and TRBJ2-2, with D hard to call. Germline lookup yields CDR1 LNHDA and CDR2 SQIVND (reference sequence). The V end lost 5 bases, the J end lost 3 bases, and 13 bases lay between the germline ends. The CDR3 consists of 15 residues. CDR3 protein: CASSPSPFDTGELFF. The CDR3 DNA reads as TGTGCCAGTAGTCCCTCCCCGTTCGACACCGGGGAGCTGTTTTTT.

This clone was seen a single time. The CDR3 loop reads CASSPTTGFDTEAFF. CDR3 nucleotides: TGTGCCAGCAGCCCCACGACAGGGTTCGACACTGAAGCTTTCTTT. The chain joins TRBV25-1 to TRBJ1-1; TRBD1 aligns across 7 bases. CDR3 size: 15 residues. The junction had 10 bases not matched to a gene; V was cut back by 6 bases and J by 3 bases. Germline CDR1 MGHDK, CDR2 SYGVNS.

This clone was detected only once. The chain carries TRBV30 and TRBJ1-5; TRBD1 might be the D (6 bases). The V gene lost 0 bases and the J gene lost 4 bases, with 10 bases spanning the gap. This CDR3 contains 14 residues. CDR1 is GTSNPN, CDR2 SVGIG, per germline (reference sequence). CDR3 loop: CAWSVWTENQPQHF. As DNA, the CDR3 is TGTGCCTGGAGTGTCTGGACAGAAAATCAGCCCCAGCATTTT.

The chain couples TRBV20-1 to TRBJ2-3; possible D gene TRBD2, 5 bases. The CDR3 has 11 amino acids. CDR1 and CDR2 (germline): DFQATT, SNEGSKA (reference sequence). Trimming took off 6 bases at V and 9 bases at J, with 13 bases between the two ends. CDR3 DNA: TGCAGTGCCCCAGACGGCGGGACGCAGTATTTT. Protein: CSAPDGGTQYF.

V is TRBV5-1 and J is TRBJ2-3, with TRBD2 identical over 7 bases. Germline lookup yields CDR1 SGHRS and CDR2 YFSETQ. CDR3 length: 16 residues. Unmatched junction bases numbered 5, after V lost 0 bases and J lost 1 base. CDR3 in amino acids: CASSLAGAGGTDTQYF. The DNA of the CDR3 is TGCGCCAGCAGCTTGGCTGGGGCGGGGGGCACAGATACGCAGTATTTT.

The rearrangement links TRBV7-6 to TRBJ2-3, with a weak D call TRBD1 (5 bases). V gave up 5 bases and J gave up 4 bases, with 13 bases separating them. The CDR3 extends over 14 amino acids. CDR1 SGHVS and CDR2 FNYEAQ come from the germline V gene. The DNA for the CDR3 is TGTGCCAGCAGCCCCAGGGTTGGGTCAGATACGCAGTATTTT. Its protein is CASSPRVGSDTQYF.

In the case of this clone: This CDR3 is also generated by other DNA sequences in the sample. The DNA of the CDR3 is TGTGCCAGCAGTTTAGGGGGTAACTATGGCTACACCTTC. Its translation: CASSLGGNYGYTF. This sequence joins TRBV27 and TRBJ1-2; D may be TRBD1 (5 bases). The ends were cut back, 2 bases at V and 1 base at J, with 5 bases in the middle. Per the germline V gene, CDR1 is MNHEY and CDR2 is SMNVEV (reference sequence). The CDR3 has 13 amino acids.

The genes are TRBV5-1 and TRBJ2-7, with D tentatively TRBD1 (5 bases). Germline V gene lookup returns CDR1 SGHRS and CDR2 YFSETQ. The CDR3 has 13 residues. The V end lost 2 bases, the J end lost 6 bases, and 12 bases lay between the germline ends. The CDR3 reads CASSLGDLSEQYF. CDR3 DNA: TGCGCCAGCAGCTTAGGGGATTTGAGCGAGCAGTACTTC.

The chain couples TRBV2 to TRBJ2-6, with D perhaps TRBD2 (6 bases). Germline V CDR1 and CDR2: SNHLY, FYNNEI. Between the trimmed V and J ends, which lost 6 bases and 0 bases, there was a span of 6 bases. This CDR3 has 14 residues. Here the CDR3 reads CASRRGSGANVLTF. DNA for the CDR3: TGTGCCAGCAGGCGGGGCTCTGGGGCCAACGTCCTGACTTTC.

The CDR3: CASRPLAGVETQYF. The CDR3 DNA sequence: TGTGCCAGCAGGCCCCTAGCGGGAGTAGAGACCCAGTACTTC. This chain joins TRBV6-5 and TRBJ2-5, with TRBD2 identical over 10 bases. The CDR3 consists of 14 residues. Germline loops: CDR1 MNHEY, CDR2 SVGAGI. J gave up 4 bases and V 6 bases, and 5 bases lay outside the gene matches.

This chain uses TRBV6-1 with TRBJ2-3; D is undetermined. The CDR3 has 17 residues. The germline CDR1 and CDR2 sequences are MNHNS and SASEGT. V lost 1 base and J lost 0, with 14 bases in between. The CDR3 here is CASSEVGWAGSTDTQYF. The CDR3 bases are TGTGCCAGCAGTGAAGTAGGGTGGGCTGGTAGCACAGATACGCAGTATTTT.

The chain couples TRBV27 to TRBJ2-3; 10 bases agree with TRBD2. The CDR3 runs to 16 residues. V lost 3 bases, J lost 4 bases, and 7 bases stayed unmatched. Germline V CDR1 and CDR2: MNHEY, SMNVEV (reference sequence). CDR3 loop: CASSLRQTSGPDTQYF. The CDR3 nucleotides are TGTGCCAGCAGTTTGCGCCAGACTAGCGGGCCAGATACGCAGTATTTT.

This sequence joins TRBV28 and TRBJ1-1; 8 nucleotides match TRBD1. V shed 0 bases, J shed 5 bases, and the junction held 14 bases outside the gene matches. There are 18 residues in the CDR3. The V gene's germline CDR1 is MDHEN and CDR2 SYDVKM. As DNA, the CDR3 is TGTGCCAGCAGTTTATGGGGCGGGACAGGCGGTACGTGGACTGAAGCTTTCTTT. It is translated as CASSLWGGTGGTWTEAFF.